These 24 T cell receptor beta chains came from one sample sequenced in a study of blood T cell repertoires in COVID-19. The data were produced by immunoSEQ multiplex PCR, yet TCRdb's version contains in-frame clones alone and is incomplete. The data contain 350,000 to 550,000 clones, about 89% of them singletons. The sample comprised peripheral blood. These receptors came from a woman under 40 with acute or convalescent COVID-19.

This chain uses TRBV9 with TRBJ2-1; 9 bases line up with TRBD2. Germline-derived CDR1 and CDR2 are SGDLS and YYNGEE. The CDR3 is made up of 14 amino acids. V lost 4 bases to trimming and J lost 4 bases; unmatched junction nucleotides: 3. CDR3 DNA sequence: TGTGCCAGCAGCCCGACTAGCGGATACAATGAGCAGTTCTTC. It specifies CASSPTSGYNEQFF.

The CDR3 bases are TGCGCCAGCAGCCCCTTTTATGGGCAGGGGGACGAAGCTTTCTTT. It yields the protein CASSPFYGQGDEAFF. The rearrangement joins TRBV5-1 to TRBJ1-1; 7 bases map to TRBD1. Germline V gives CDR1 SGHRS, CDR2 YFSETQ. V lost 4 bases and J lost 8; bases outside the gene matches: 14. This CDR3 is 15 amino acids long.

The CDR3 DNA follows: TGTGCCAGCAGCTTCTTCGCGGGGAGCTCCTACAATGAGCAGTTCTTC. It yields the protein CASSFFAGSSYNEQFF. This rearrangement joins TRBV7-2 to TRBJ2-1, with a weak D call TRBD2 (6 bases). Trimming left V 3 bases short and J 0 bases short, with 12 bases between. Germline CDR1 is SGHTA and CDR2 is FQGNSA. The CDR3 length is 16 residues.

This chain joins TRBV4-1 and TRBJ1-2; D call uncertain. V lost 3 bases and J 4 bases, leaving 18 bases between the germline ends. Per germline, CDR1 MGHRA and CDR2 YSYEKL. The CDR3 contains 16 residues. For the CDR3, the DNA is TGCGCCAGCAGCCACGCTTCCCGGGAACCCGTCTATGGCTACACCTTC. Its protein is CASSHASREPVYGYTF.

This chain joins TRBV6-1 and TRBJ2-7, with 7 bases that match TRBD1. This CDR3 spans 14 amino acids. From germline, CDR1 is MNHNS and CDR2 SASEGT. Trimming removed 6 bases from V and 2 bases from J; junction bases left unmatched: 7. The CDR3 loop reads CASSFEGTAYEQYF. CDR3 sequence (DNA): TGTGCCAGCAGCTTCGAAGGGACAGCCTACGAGCAGTACTTC.

The chain joins TRBV24-1 to TRBJ2-1, with TRBD1 matching 8 bases. The CDR3 extends over 13 amino acids. Trimming at V came to 1 base and at J to 10 bases, leaving 2 bases not matched to a gene. CDR1 and CDR2 (germline): KGHDR, SFDVKD. The CDR3 DNA reads as TGTGCCACCAGTGATTTCAGGGGGCCCGAGCAGTTCTTC. It translates to CATSDFRGPEQFF.

The chain uses TRBV11-3 and TRBJ2-2; D gene ambiguous. The V gene lost 5 bases and the J gene lost 6 bases, with 13 bases spanning the gap. Germline V gives CDR1 SGHNT, CDR2 YENEEA. The CDR3 covers 14 residues. As DNA, the CDR3 is TGTGCCAGCAGCCCCCGGTCGTATCCCGGGGAGCTGTTTTTT. Protein: CASSPRSYPGELFF.

This chain uses TRBV2 with TRBJ2-7; no firm D call. The length of the CDR3 is 14 residues. Per germline, CDR1 SNHLY and CDR2 FYNNEI. Trimming removed 1 base from V and 3 bases from J, with 10 bases in between. The DNA of the CDR3 is TGTGCCAGCAGTGAAGGGTTTAGTGGCTACGAGCAGTACTTC. This gives the protein CASSEGFSGYEQYF.

The chain recombines TRBV7-9 with TRBJ1-2; tentatively, D is TRBD1 (5 bases). Trimming stripped 5 bases from V and 5 bases from J, with 24 bases between. The CDR3 is 17 residues long. Germline assignment: CDR1 SEHNR and CDR2 FQNEAQ (reference sequence). The CDR3 reads CASSPDGQIIAPYGYTF. CDR3 DNA: TGTGCCAGCAGCCCCGATGGACAAATTATTGCCCCGTATGGCTACACCTTC.

The chain uses TRBV9 and TRBJ1-3, with D perhaps matching TRBD1 (5 bases). Germline CDR1 is SGDLS and CDR2 is YYNGEE. Trimming removed 5 bases at V and 0 bases at J, with 9 bases between. The CDR3 totals 14 residues. CDR3 in amino acids: CASRWDFSGNTIYF. CDR3 sequence (DNA): TGTGCCAGCAGATGGGACTTCTCTGGAAACACCATATATTTT.

The CDR3 DNA reads TGTGCCAGCAGTCGTAGGACTAGCGGGGGGGCCATTGTTTCCCGCACAGATACGCAGTATTTT. It encodes CASSRRTSGGAIVSRTDTQYF. This chain joins TRBV6-6 and TRBJ2-3, with 15 nucleotides matching TRBD2. Germline values: CDR1 MNHNY, CDR2 SVGAGI (reference sequence). The CDR3 consists of 21 residues. J gave up 1 base and V 5 bases, and 16 bases lay outside the gene matches.

The chain links TRBV30 to TRBJ2-1, with D maybe TRBD2 (6 bases). The CDR3 loop spans 12 amino acids. The ends were cut back, 2 bases at V and 4 bases at J, with 6 bases in the middle. Germline V gene sequence: CDR1 GTSNPN, CDR2 SVGIG (reference sequence). CDR3 sequence: CAWSSGYNEQFF. CDR3 nucleotides: TGTGCCTGGAGTAGCGGGTACAATGAGCAGTTCTTC.

V is TRBV11-1 and J is TRBJ1-4; TRBD1 matches at 7 bases. CDR3 length equals 15 residues. The V segment lost 5 bases and the J segment 8 bases; nucleotides outside the gene matches: 11. Germline values: CDR1 SGHAT, CDR2 FQDESV (reference sequence). CDR3 in amino acids: CASSTGTAGDEKLFF. CDR3 bases: TGTGCCAGCAGCACAGGGACAGCAGGAGACGAAAAACTGTTTTTT.

The CDR3 region is CASLGLAGAYQETQYF. Here the CDR3 DNA reads TGTGCCAGCCTTGGGCTAGCGGGGGCATACCAAGAGACCCAGTACTTC. The chain carries TRBV28 and TRBJ2-5; 10 bases align to TRBD2. The CDR3 runs to 16 residues. The germline V gene encodes CDR1 MDHEN and CDR2 SYDVKM. The J segment lost 0 bases and the V segment lost 8 bases, leaving 9 bases of the junction unmatched.

The chain is built from TRBV12-3 or TRBV12-4 and TRBJ1-5; D call uncertain. The CDR3 totals 12 residues. The ends were cut back, 6 bases at V and 6 bases at J, with 9 bases in the middle. CDR3 residues: CASSGRGQPQHF. The CDR3, as DNA: TGTGCCAGCAGCGGCCGAGGTCAGCCCCAGCATTTT.

This chain uses TRBV7-2 with TRBJ1-2, with TRBD1 matching over 7 bases. J gave up 2 bases and V 6 bases, and 9 bases lay outside the gene matches. CDR1 is SGHTA and CDR2 is FQGNSA in the germline V gene. CDR3 size: 15 residues. CDR3 DNA sequence: TGTGCCAGCAGTGCGCAAGACAGGGCGAACTATGGCTACACCTTC. It yields the protein CASSAQDRANYGYTF.

The J gene is TRBJ2-1, the V gene TRBV3-1 (or the pseudogene TRBV3-2); a weak D match, TRBD2 (6 bases). V was clipped by 3 bases and J by 13 bases, with 16 bases between them. Per germline, CDR1 LGHDT and CDR2 YNNKEL (reference sequence). The CDR3 is 13 amino acids. The CDR3 region is CASSHGSGSPQFF. The CDR3 region has the DNA TGTGCCAGCAGCCATGGGAGCGGGTCCCCCCAGTTCTTC.

This chain links TRBV9 with TRBJ2-5; D is unresolved. The CDR3 is 16 amino acids. V was pared by 2 bases and J by 3 bases, with 17 bases between. CDR1 is SGDLS, CDR2 YYNGEE, per germline. CDR3 nucleotides: TGTGCCAGCAGCGTTGGTGTAACAGCTGGAAAAGAGACCCAGTACTTC. Residues: CASSVGVTAGKETQYF.

This chain links TRBV21-1 with TRBJ2-2; TRBD2 was called by the table and not checked on the DNA. TRBV21-1 is a pseudogene segment. The CDR3 loop spans 16 amino acids. The chain's CDR3 is CASSPRLAGVPGELFF. The CDR3 bases are TGTGCCAGCAGCCCACGACTAGCGGGGGTTCCCGGGGAGCTGTTTTTT.

On this clone: The germline gene is not matched at one end of the junction; a read error may be the cause. This rearrangement joins TRBV9 to TRBJ2-1; possible D gene TRBD2, 7 bases. This CDR3 contains 15 residues. Germline-derived CDR1 and CDR2 are SGDLS and YYNGEE. The CDR3 coding sequence is TGTGCCAGTAGCGCGAGGGGGGGATCCTACAATGAGCAGTTCTTC. It translates to CASSARGGSYNEQFF.

J is TRBJ1-1 and V is TRBV5-1; 8 bases line up with TRBD1. CDR1 is SGHRS and CDR2 is YFSETQ in the germline V gene. The V and J ends lost 4 bases and 5 bases, in that order; junction bases with no gene match: 13. The length of the CDR3 is 16 residues. The CDR3 loop reads CASSPTIGQGRTEAFF. CDR3 in DNA: TGCGCCAGCAGCCCTACTATAGGACAGGGACGTACTGAAGCTTTCTTT. Complete variable domain (other parts from reference TRBV5-1 and TRBJ1-1): KAGVTQTPRYLIKTRGQQVTLSCSPISGHRSVSWYQQTPGQGLQFLFEYFSETQRNKGNFPGRFSGRQFSNSRSEMNVSTLELGDSALYLCASSPTIGQGRTEAFFGQGTRLTVV.

This chain links TRBV5-6 with TRBJ1-4; D not certain. V gave up 0 bases and J gave up 4 bases, with 10 bases separating them. Germline CDR1 and CDR2: SGHDT and YYEEEE. This CDR3 region has 15 residues. CDR3 loop: CASSLGQVNNEKLFF. The CDR3 DNA reads as TGTGCCAGCAGCTTGGGCCAGGTGAATAATGAAAAACTGTTTTTT.

The rearrangement uses TRBV15 and TRBJ2-1; no firm D call. This CDR3 is 14 amino acids long. V was trimmed by 0 bases and J by 2 bases, leaving 5 bases between them. The germline V gene encodes CDR1 LNHNV and CDR2 YYDKDF (reference sequence). CDR3 loop: CATSRELPYNEQFF. For the CDR3, the DNA is TGTGCCACCAGCAGAGAACTTCCCTACAATGAGCAGTTCTTC.

V is TRBV19 and J is TRBJ2-1, with a weak D call TRBD2 (6 bases). The V and J ends lost 10 bases and 8 bases respectively, with 18 bases between them. This CDR3 contains 13 residues. Germline V lookup: CDR1 LNHDA, CDR2 SQIVND (reference sequence). DNA of the CDR3: TGTGCCACCCAAGGTCGGGGGACGGATGAGCAGTTCTTC. It specifies CATQGRGTDEQFF. Full variable domain (remainder filled in from reference TRBV19 and TRBJ2-1): DGGITQSPKYLFRKEGQNVTLSCEQNLNHDAMYWYRQDPGQGLRLIYYSQIVNDFQKGDIAEGYSVSREKKESFPLTVTSAQKNPTAFYLCATQGRGTDEQFFGPGTRLTVL.